These 6 T cell receptor beta chains were all obtained from the same sample, sequenced in a study of OX40 agonist ivuxolimab in advanced cancers. TCRdb keeps only in-frame clones here, not all; method: immunoSEQ multiplex PCR. Counted here are 100,000 or so clones, less than 90% occurring once; the ten biggest clones make up more than 0.8%. The sequenced sample was CD4+ or CD8+ T cells sorted from blood, obtained in a trial of the OX40 agonist ivuxolimab. All receptors derive from an adult with an advanced solid tumor such as melanoma, head and neck, liver or kidney cancer.

The chain links TRBV5-4 to TRBJ2-3; 14 bases align to TRBD2. The CDR3 covers 16 residues. Germline CDR1 and CDR2: SGHNT and YYREEE (reference sequence). V trimming: 4 bases; J trimming: 1 base; junction bases outside the gene matches: 2. The DNA of the CDR3 is TGTGCCAGCAGCCCGGGACTAGCGGGAGGCACAGATACGCAGTATTTT. This encodes CASSPGLAGGTDTQYF.

V gene TRBV28 combines with J gene TRBJ1-5; the D is unclear. The CDR3 is made up of 11 amino acids. The germline V gene encodes CDR1 MDHEN and CDR2 SYDVKM. V was trimmed by 10 bases and J by 0 bases, leaving 4 bases between them. The CDR3 loop is CATSSNQPQHF. The CDR3 DNA sequence: TGTGCCACGAGTAGCAATCAGCCCCAGCATTTT.

For the CDR3, the DNA is TGTGCCAGCAGCCAAGATATGTGGCCGTTGAACACTGAAGCTTTCTTT. This encodes CASSQDMWPLNTEAFF. J is TRBJ1-1 and V is TRBV14; D gene ambiguous. From germline, CDR1 is SGHDN and CDR2 FVKESK. There are 16 residues in the CDR3. V lost 0 bases and J 0 bases, leaving 11 bases between the germline ends. Full variable domain (remainder filled in from reference TRBV14 and TRBJ1-1): EAGVTQFPSHSVIEKGQTVTLRCDPISGHDNLYWYRRVMGKEIKFLLHFVKESKQDESGMPNNRFLAERTGGTYSTLKVQPAELEDSGVYFCASSQDMWPLNTEAFFGQGTRLTVV.

The chain has TRBV5-6 and TRBJ1-1; D is unclear. V shed 0 bases and J shed 4 bases, with 1 base lying between them. The CDR3 length is 11 residues. CDR1 is SGHDT and CDR2 is YYEEEE in the germline V gene. The CDR3 here is CASSLGTEAFF. In nucleotides, the CDR3 is TGTGCCAGCAGCTTGGGCACTGAAGCTTTCTTT.

Concerning this clone: At one end the junction does not follow the germline gene, possibly because of a read error. The chain recombines TRBV28 with TRBJ1-1; a possible D gene is TRBD1 (5 bases). The CDR3 is 12 residues long. Germline values: CDR1 MDHEN, CDR2 SYDVKM. CDR3 amino acids: CVSSPPRGKAFF. The CDR3 nucleotides are TGTGTCAGCAGTCCTCCGAGGGGCAAGGCTTTCTTT.

The rearrangement joins TRBV7-9 to TRBJ2-1; maybe TRBD2 (5 bases). The CDR3 loop spans 13 amino acids. The V end was cut by 4 bases, the J end by 7 bases, with 11 bases between. Per the germline V gene, CDR1 is SEHNR and CDR2 is FQNEAQ (reference sequence). The CDR3 DNA sequence: TGTGCCAGCAGCTCCGGAGGTCGGAATGAGCAGTTCTTC. Residues: CASSSGGRNEQFF.